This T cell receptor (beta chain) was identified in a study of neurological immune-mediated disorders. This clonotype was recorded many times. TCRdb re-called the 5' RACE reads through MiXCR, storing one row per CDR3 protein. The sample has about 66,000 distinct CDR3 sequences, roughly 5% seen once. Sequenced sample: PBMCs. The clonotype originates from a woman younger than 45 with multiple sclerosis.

The CDR3 protein is CSAWDRVTNTEAFF. The CDR3 DNA reads as TGCAGTGCGTGGGACAGGGTGACGAACACTGAAGCTTTCTTT. The chain has TRBV20-1 and TRBJ1-1; TRBD1 matches at 9 bases. Germline V gene sequence: CDR1 DFQATT, CDR2 SNEGSKA (reference sequence). V dropped 6 bases and J dropped 1; count of bases not matched to a gene: 6. The CDR3 length is 14 residues.